This T cell receptor beta chain was sequenced in a study of neurological immune-mediated disorders. General study results and limits: The absence of any CDR3 amino acid sequence shared by expanded clones across subjects suggests that repertoires were private in all groups. Levels of TCR clonal expansion peaked in HTLV-1-associated myelopathy and reached their lowest in multiple sclerosis, under those of healthy controls.

In its sample, this clonotype was seen many times. Its target is unknown. Time point indicated: longitudinal time-point 3. TCRdb redid the calling of the 5' RACE reads with MiXCR, one entry per CDR3 protein. The table has roughly 42,000 distinct CDR3 sequences, approximately 12% seen once. This CDR3 is built from 11 residues. Germline V lookup: CDR1 LGHDT, CDR2 YNNKEL (reference sequence). Deletions cut 5 bases from V and 11 bases from J, with 12 bases between. Material: PBMCs. The gene calls are TRBV3-1 and TRBJ1-1; D ambiguous. The receptor was derived from a young man in good health. In DNA form, the CDR3 reads TGTGCCAGCAGCGCCCCAGGAAAGGCTTTCTTT. Amino acids: CASSAPGKAFF.